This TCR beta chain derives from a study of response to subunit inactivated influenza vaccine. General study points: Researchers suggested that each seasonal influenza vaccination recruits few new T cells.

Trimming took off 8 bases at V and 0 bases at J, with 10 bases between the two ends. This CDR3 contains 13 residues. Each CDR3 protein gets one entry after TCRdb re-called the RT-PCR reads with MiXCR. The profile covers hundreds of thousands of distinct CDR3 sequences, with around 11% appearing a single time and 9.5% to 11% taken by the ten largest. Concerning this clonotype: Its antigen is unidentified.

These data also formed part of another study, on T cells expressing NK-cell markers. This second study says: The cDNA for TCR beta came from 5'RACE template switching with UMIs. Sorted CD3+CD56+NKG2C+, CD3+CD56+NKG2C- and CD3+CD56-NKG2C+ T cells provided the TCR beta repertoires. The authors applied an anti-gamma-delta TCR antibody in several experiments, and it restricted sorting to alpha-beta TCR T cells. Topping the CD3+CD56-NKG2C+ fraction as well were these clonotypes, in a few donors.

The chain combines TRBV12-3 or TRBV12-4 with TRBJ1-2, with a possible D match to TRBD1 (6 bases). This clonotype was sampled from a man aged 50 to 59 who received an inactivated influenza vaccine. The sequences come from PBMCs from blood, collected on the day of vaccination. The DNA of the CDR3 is TGTGCCAGCGGGGCAGGGGCTAACTATGGCTACACCTTC. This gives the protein CASGAGANYGYTF.